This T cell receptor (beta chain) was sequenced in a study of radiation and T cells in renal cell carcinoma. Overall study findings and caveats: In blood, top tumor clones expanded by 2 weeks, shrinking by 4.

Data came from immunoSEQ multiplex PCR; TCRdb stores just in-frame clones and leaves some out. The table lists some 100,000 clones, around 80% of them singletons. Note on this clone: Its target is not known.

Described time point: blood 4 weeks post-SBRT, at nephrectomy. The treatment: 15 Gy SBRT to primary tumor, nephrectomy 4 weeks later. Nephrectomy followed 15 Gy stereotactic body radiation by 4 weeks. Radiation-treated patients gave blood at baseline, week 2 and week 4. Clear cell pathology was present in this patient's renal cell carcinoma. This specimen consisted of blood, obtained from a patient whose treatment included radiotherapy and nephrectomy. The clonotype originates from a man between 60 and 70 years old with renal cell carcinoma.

CDR3 coding DNA: TGTGCCAGCAGCTTGGGGTTTGCAGGGGAGAACGGCTATGGCTACACCTTC. Its protein is CASSLGFAGENGYGYTF. The chain is built from TRBV5-5 and TRBJ1-2; TRBD1 might be the D (6 bases). The CDR3 runs to 17 residues. The germline V and J ends were trimmed by 0 bases and 4 bases, with 19 bases remaining between them. Germline V CDR1 and CDR2: SGHKS, YYEKEE (reference sequence).